A single sample gave rise to the 6 T cell receptor beta chains below, sequenced in a study of blood T cell repertoires in COVID-19. Using immunoSEQ multiplex PCR, the repertoire was profiled, and TCRdb retains in-frame clones only, with some absent. The sample consists of about 240,000 clones, approximately 86% of them appearing once. Specimen: peripheral blood. These receptors originate from a man between 60 and 75 years old who had recovered from COVID-19.

This rearrangement joins TRBV5-1 to TRBJ2-6; a possible D gene is TRBD2 (6 bases). The CDR3 extends over 15 amino acids. With 0 bases removed from V and 3 bases from J, the gap between germline ends came to 7 bases. The germline gives CDR1 SGHRS, CDR2 YFSETQ. CDR3 residues: CASSLGGVGANVLTF. CDR3 nucleotides: TGCGCCAGCAGCTTGGGCGGGGTTGGGGCCAACGTCCTGACTTTC. Full variable domain (outside the CDR3, taken from reference TRBV5-1 and TRBJ2-6): KAGVTQTPRYLIKTRGQQVTLSCSPISGHRSVSWYQQTPGQGLQFLFEYFSETQRNKGNFPGRFSGRQFSNSRSEMNVSTLELGDSALYLCASSLGGVGANVLTFGAGSRLTVL.

The chain couples TRBV3-1 (or the pseudogene TRBV3-2) to TRBJ1-2; D unclear. The CDR3 is 13 amino acids. Germline lookup yields CDR1 LGHDT and CDR2 YNNKEL (reference sequence). Trimming shortened V by 6 bases and J by 0 bases, and 8 bases separated the two germline ends. As DNA, the CDR3 is TGTGCCAGCAGGGCGGGTTCTAACTATGGCTACACCTTC. Its protein is CASRAGSNYGYTF.

The chain has TRBV7-8 and TRBJ1-5; 8 bases are a match to TRBD1. Trimming took 0 bases from V and 4 from J; bases not matched to a gene: 5. Germline V gives CDR1 SGHVS, CDR2 FQNEAQ. The CDR3 consists of 16 residues. CDR3 nucleotides: TGTGCCAGCAGCTTAGCGACCACAGGGGGGAATCAGCCCCAGCATTTT. It is translated as CASSLATTGGNQPQHF.

V and J are TRBV28 and TRBJ2-7; 7 bases line up with TRBD1. This CDR3 is 16 amino acids long. J lost 1 base, V lost 6 bases, and 12 bases had no gene match. Germline V CDR1 and CDR2: MDHEN, SYDVKM. CDR3 bases: TGTGCCAGCAGGGCAAGACAGGGTGACGCTTCCTACGAGCAGTACGTC. Translation: CASRARQGDASYEQYV.

This rearrangement joins TRBV7-8 to TRBJ1-3; tentative D call: TRBD1 (5 bases). V was shortened by 3 bases and J by 4 bases, with 16 bases between the two germline ends. The CDR3 has 16 residues. Germline-derived CDR1 and CDR2 are SGHVS and FQNEAQ. CDR3 coding DNA: TGTGCCAGCAGCTTTTTGGGGCCAGAGAGAGGAAACACCATATATTTT. It translates to CASSFLGPERGNTIYF.

This clone was observed a handful of times. The genes are TRBV30 and TRBJ2-2, with unresolved D. Trimming removed 0 bases at V and 0 bases at J, with 8 bases between. The length of the CDR3 is 15 residues. Germline V CDR1 and CDR2: GTSNPN, SVGIG (reference sequence). The CDR3 region has the DNA TGTGCCTGGAGTGTTCTGACAACGAACACCGGGGAGCTGTTTTTT. This sequence encodes CAWSVLTTNTGELFF. Together with reference TRBV30 and TRBJ2-2, the CDR3 gives the full variable domain: SQTIHQWPATLVQPVGSPLSLECTVEGTSNPNLYWYRQAAGRGLQLLFYSVGIGQISSEVPQNLSASRPQDRQFILSSKKLLLSDSGFYLCAWSVLTTNTGELFFGEGSRLTVL.